One and the same sample provided the 13 T cell receptor beta chains below, sequenced in a study of T cells after yellow fever vaccination. TCRdb re-derived calls from the 5' RACE reads in MiXCR, one entry per CDR3 protein. The data show around 590,000 distinct CDR3 sequences, with 9% to 15% seen just once and more than 12% held by the top ten. Sequences were derived from PBMCs, sampled on the day of the yellow fever booster vaccination. The receptor set was obtained from a man between 25 and 39 years old who received the YFV17D yellow fever vaccine.

The gene calls are TRBV20-1 and TRBJ2-5, with TRBD2 matching 7 bases. The CDR3 runs to 16 residues. Germline V gene lookup returns CDR1 DFQATT and CDR2 SNEGSKA (reference sequence). The V gene end was trimmed by 6 bases and the J gene end by 5 bases; junction bases not matched to a gene: 18. The CDR3 sequence: CSAGGVSSTEWETQYF. CDR3 coding DNA: TGCAGTGCGGGGGGGGTGTCTTCAACGGAATGGGAGACCCAGTACTTC.

The CDR3 DNA sequence: TGTGCCAGCAGCCAACTAGGGCAGGGCTACGAGCAGTACTTC. It encodes CASSQLGQGYEQYF. The rearrangement links TRBV14 to TRBJ2-7; tentatively, D is TRBD1 (5 bases). The V end lost 2 bases, the J end lost 3 bases, and 11 bases lay between the germline ends. The CDR3 is 14 residues long. The germline gives CDR1 SGHDN, CDR2 FVKESK.

This sequence joins TRBV29-1 and TRBJ2-6; D gene unclear. V shed 3 bases and J shed 3 bases, with 3 bases lying between them. The V gene's germline CDR1 is SQVTM and CDR2 ANQGSEA. This CDR3 is 12 amino acids long. CDR3: CSVEFGANVLTF. CDR3 DNA: TGCAGCGTTGAGTTTGGGGCCAACGTCCTGACTTTC. Using reference TRBV29-1 and TRBJ2-6 for the parts outside the CDR3, the full variable domain is SAVISQKPSRDICQRGTSLTIQCQVDSQVTMMFWYRQQPGQSLTLIATANQGSEATYESGFVIDKFPISRPNLTFSTLTVSNMSPEDSSIYLCSVEFGANVLTFGAGSRLTVL.

This clonotype was observed a handful of times. This chain links TRBV18 with TRBJ2-2; D not certain. The CDR3 totals 16 residues. V lost 4 bases and J 3 bases, leaving 15 bases between the germline ends. Per germline, CDR1 KGHSH and CDR2 LQKENI. CDR3 DNA: TGTGCCAGCTCACTTGTCACCGGGCTTGACACCGGGGAGCTGTTTTTT. Protein product: CASSLVTGLDTGELFF.

The rearrangement joins TRBV19 to TRBJ2-3, with a possible D match to TRBD2 (6 bases). The germline CDR1 and CDR2 sequences are LNHDA and SQIVND (reference sequence). The CDR3 length is 14 residues. The ends were cut back, 5 bases at V and 2 bases at J, with 11 bases in the middle. The CDR3 protein is CASSVTGDTDTQYF. CDR3 in DNA: TGTGCCAGTAGTGTAACGGGGGACACAGATACGCAGTATTTT.

This clonotype has more than one count but fewer than ten. The CDR3 coding sequence is TGTGCCAGCAGCCCATTTTTAGGGACAGGGCCCTACGAGCAGTACTTC. This sequence encodes CASSPFLGTGPYEQYF. The chain combines TRBV3-1 with TRBJ2-7; 9 bases are shared with TRBD1. J was trimmed by 2 bases and V by 4 bases; bases with no gene match: 9. The CDR3 runs to 16 residues. Germline V lookup: CDR1 LGHDT, CDR2 YNNKEL (reference sequence).

The chain links TRBV29-1 to TRBJ2-7; 9 bases fit TRBD2. Germline V lookup: CDR1 SQVTM, CDR2 ANQGSEA. The CDR3 sequence is 13 residues long. CDR3 in amino acids: CSGLTSGNYEQYF. CDR3 nucleotides: TGCAGTGGCTTGACTAGCGGAAACTACGAGCAGTACTTC.

The rearrangement links TRBV7-2 to TRBJ2-5; the D call may be TRBD1 or TRBD2 (5 bases each). CDR1 and CDR2 from the germline V gene are SGHTA and FQGNSA. CDR3 length: 14 residues. The V end was cut by 3 bases, the J end by 4 bases, with 12 bases between. Here the CDR3 DNA reads TGTGCCAGCAGCTTGTCCCTGGGACCAGAGACCCAGTACTTC. Translation gives CASSLSLGPETQYF.

This clonotype was recorded a few times. The chain joins TRBV12-3 or TRBV12-4 to TRBJ2-4; TRBD1 might be the D (6 bases). This CDR3 spans 17 amino acids. The V end lost 7 bases, the J end lost 0 bases, and 19 bases lay between the germline ends. CDR3 protein: CASTIDRWGIAKNIQYF. In nucleotides, the CDR3 is TGTGCCAGCACCATCGACAGGTGGGGTATAGCCAAAAACATTCAGTACTTC.

The rearrangement uses TRBV20-1 and TRBJ2-7, with TRBD1 matching 7 bases. Per the germline V gene, CDR1 is DFQATT and CDR2 is SNEGSKA (reference sequence). The CDR3 is made up of 14 amino acids. J lost 3 bases, V lost 2 bases, and 7 bases had no gene match. The CDR3 protein is CSARFGTDNYEQYF. In DNA form, the CDR3 reads TGCAGTGCTAGATTCGGGACAGATAACTACGAGCAGTACTTC.

This chain connects TRBV28 to TRBJ2-3; 9 bases align to TRBD2. Germline V gene data show CDR1 as MDHEN and CDR2 as SYDVKM. The ends lost 5 bases at V and 6 bases at J; junction bases unmatched: 9. There are 15 residues in the CDR3. The CDR3 protein is CASSTPLAGYDTQYF. CDR3 coding DNA: TGTGCCAGCAGTACGCCCCTAGCGGGATACGATACGCAGTATTTT.

V is TRBV29-1 and J is TRBJ1-3; D gene ambiguous. Germline V gives CDR1 SQVTM, CDR2 ANQGSEA. The CDR3 sequence is 16 residues long. V was clipped by 0 bases and J by 0 bases, with 12 bases between them. The chain's CDR3 is CSVEDLRSASGNTIYF. CDR3 coding DNA: TGCAGCGTTGAAGATCTTCGGTCAGCCTCTGGAAACACCATATATTTT.

V is TRBV5-1 and J is TRBJ2-1; TRBD2 is a possible D gene (6 bases). Germline V gene sequence: CDR1 SGHRS, CDR2 YFSETQ. This CDR3 is 16 amino acids long. V lost 0 bases to trimming and J lost 3 bases, with 13 bases between them. CDR3 protein: CASSLVGTAIYNEQFF. CDR3 in DNA: TGCGCCAGCAGCTTGGTGGGGACTGCGATCTACAATGAGCAGTTCTTC. Full variable domain (rest looked up from reference TRBV5-1 and TRBJ2-1): KAGVTQTPRYLIKTRGQQVTLSCSPISGHRSVSWYQQTPGQGLQFLFEYFSETQRNKGNFPGRFSGRQFSNSRSEMNVSTLELGDSALYLCASSLVGTAIYNEQFFGPGTRLTVL.